Only a few counts were recorded for the clone carrying this T cell receptor (beta chain). No antigen is known for it. Study observations and caveats: Tumor Treg TCRs overlapped most with tumor naive CD4+ cells. The larger cohort examined one V-J beta rearrangement, not whole repertoires.

After constant-region reverse-primer amplification, full-length variable regions underwent semi-nested PCR with Nested Universal Primer A. TCRdb passed the 5' RACE reads through MiXCR, listing each CDR3 protein once. Of roughly 55,000 distinct CDR3 sequences detected, approximately 24% appear once; the ten largest clones hold more than 3%. Naive CD4+ T cells were purified with Tregs depleted by CD25. Sequencing was performed on tumor-infiltrating naive CD4+ T cells sorted from the breast tumor. Specified subset: naive CD4+ T cells, CD4+CD45RA+CD25-. The sequence was obtained from a female donor with breast cancer.

Written as DNA, the CDR3 is TGTGCCACCTCTACGGGCTACTACGAGCAGTACTTC. This sequence encodes CATSTGYYEQYF. V is TRBV15 and J is TRBJ2-7; D unclear. The CDR3 totals 12 residues. The V end was cut by 8 bases, the J end by 3 bases, with 11 bases between. Looked up from germline, CDR1 is LNHNV and CDR2 is YYDKDF (reference sequence). Complete variable domain (other parts from reference TRBV15 and TRBJ2-7): DAMVIQNPRYQVTQFGKPVTLSCSQTLNHNVMYWYQQKSSQAPKLLFHYYDKDFNNEADTPDNFQSRRPNTSFCFLDIRSPGLGDTAMYLCATSTGYYEQYFGPGTRLTVT.